This is a list of T cell receptor beta chains from one sample in a study of glioma-infiltrating T cells. TCRdb re-called the multiplex PCR reads through MiXCR, storing one row per CDR3 protein. This sample has approximately 190,000 distinct CDR3 sequences; 25% to 35% occur once, and the top ten carry around 20%. What was sequenced was glioma tissue, nonneoplastic brain tissue, or PBMCs (not recorded which). These TCRs come from a human donor with low-grade glioma or glioblastoma, undergoing nonglioma brain surgery, or in good health (not recorded which). CDR3s include the opening cysteine and the closing phenylalanine or tryptophan. The order of the fields is clone size, D gene, V gene, CDR3 length, J gene, CDR3 protein, CDR3 DNA. D genes are given only for firm matches. Clone size is given for some rows only: seen once, a few or many times, or a class if the clone is expanded.

>many|.|TRBV5-5|13|TRBJ1-4
CASSFGLGEKLFF
TGTGCCAGCAGCTTCGGACTAGGGGAAAAACTGTTTTTT
>few|TRBD1|TRBV29-1|13|TRBJ1-1
CSVGRQGDTEAFF
TGCAGCGTGGGCAGACAGGGAGACACTGAAGCTTTCTTT
>many|TRBD1|TRBV24-1|13|TRBJ2-3
CATEGQSLHTQYF
TGTGCCACTGAGGGACAGTCCCTCCATACGCAGTATTTT
>few|TRBD2|TRBV29-1|14|TRBJ2-1
CSVEASGSPGEQFF
TGCAGCGTTGAGGCTAGCGGGAGCCCCGGTGAGCAGTTCTTC
>many|TRBD1|TRBV6-1|14|TRBJ1-5
CASSAGQGGQPQHF
TGTGCCAGCAGTGCCGGACAGGGCGGTCAGCCCCAGCATTTT
>many|.|TRBV12-3/TRBV12-4|14|TRBJ1-5
CASRQVDSNQPQHF
TGTGCCAGCAGGCAGGTAGATAGCAATCAGCCCCAGCATTTT
>many|.|TRBV28|15|TRBJ2-3
CASTGTLIGTDTQYF
TGTGCCAGTACCGGGACACTAATAGGCACAGATACGCAGTATTTT
>few|.|TRBV29-1|13|TRBJ2-7
CSVENGGAYEQYF
TGCAGCGTTGAGAACGGCGGGGCCTACGAGCAGTACTTC
>many|.|TRBV20-1|15|TRBJ2-3
CSARDMGSPTDTQYF
TGCAGTGCTAGAGATATGGGGAGTCCCACAGATACGCAGTATTTT
>.|.|TRBV27|14|TRBJ2-5
CASSYSDHLETKYF
TGTGCCAGCAGTTACTCGGACCACCTTGAGACCAAGTACTTC
>few|.|TRBV5-4|21|TRBJ2-1
CASSRGQGSAGGPSSYNEQFF
TGTGCCAGCAGCAGGGGACAGGGGAGCGCGGGAGGGCCCAGCTCCTACAATGAGCAGTTCTTC
>.|.|TRBV7-2|14|TRBJ1-2
CASSLGHANYGDTF
TGTGCCAGCAGCCTAGGACATGCCAACTATGGCGACACCTTC
>many|.|TRBV29-1|12|TRBJ1-1
CSVKAGGTEAFF
TGCAGCGTCAAGGCCGGCGGCACTGAAGCTTTCTTT
>many|.|TRBV6-6|14|TRBJ2-6
CASSYNSGANVLTF
TGTGCCAGCAGTTACAACTCTGGGGCCAACGTCCTGACTTTC
>.|.|TRBV29-1|13|TRBJ2-6
CSVGGVGANVLTF
TGCAGCGTTGGGGGAGTTGGGGCCAACGTCCTGACTTTC
>few|.|TRBV12-3/TRBV12-4|13|TRBJ1-3
CASKYREVNTIYF
TGTGCCAGCAAGTACAGGGAAGTAAACACCATATATTTT
>many|TRBD2|TRBV4-3|16|TRBJ2-3
CASSLLTSGSTDTQYF
TGCGCCAGCAGCCTTCTGACTAGCGGGAGCACAGATACGCAGTATTTT
>.|TRBD1|TRBV5-1|14|TRBJ1-2
CASSLAGTVYGYTF
TGCGCCAGCAGCTTGGCTGGGACAGTCTATGGCTACACCTTC
>many|.|TRBV7-2|14|TRBJ2-1
CASSLAQINNEQFF
TGTGCCAGCAGCTTAGCCCAGATAAACAATGAGCAGTTCTTC
>few|TRBD2|TRBV12-3/TRBV12-4|15|TRBJ2-1
CASSLGTSVHNEQFF
TGTGCCAGCAGTTTGGGGACTAGCGTCCACAATGAGCAGTTCTTC
>.|.|TRBV7-2|14|TRBJ2-5
CASSLGSGQETQYF
TGTGCCAGCAGCTTAGGGTCCGGGCAAGAGACCCAGTACTTC
>many|.|TRBV4-3|16|TRBJ2-1
CASSQDQASSYNEQFF
TGCGCCAGCAGCCAAGACCAGGCCAGCTCCTACAATGAGCAGTTCTTC
>many|.|TRBV10-3|15|TRBJ1-2
CAISDNSGARYGYTF
TGTGCCATCAGTGACAATTCGGGTGCCCGCTATGGCTACACCTTC
>.|TRBD2|TRBV7-9|16|TRBJ2-7
CASSLAGTSGRYEQYF
TGTGCCAGCAGCTTGGCCGGGACTAGCGGGAGGTACGAGCAGTACTTC
>many|.|TRBV6-6|16|TRBJ1-2
CASSYGTSNPNYGYTF
TGTGCCAGCAGTTACGGGACAAGTAATCCTAACTATGGCTACACCTTC
>many|.|TRBV3-1|16|TRBJ1-2
CASSQAWGLTIYGYTF
TGTGCCAGCAGCCAGGCTTGGGGACTCACTATCTATGGCTACACCTTC
>many|.|TRBV5-4|12|TRBJ2-3
CASSLNRDTQYF
TGTGCCAGCAGCTTAAACCGGGATACGCAGTATTTT
>many|.|TRBV24-1|12|TRBJ2-7
CATSDVRSEQYF
TGTGCCACCAGTGATGTCCGGTCCGAGCAGTACTTC
>many|.|TRBV27|15|TRBJ2-7
CASSLAGTPTYEQYF
TGTGCCAGCAGCCTCGCCGGGACACCCACCTACGAGCAGTACTTC
>many|TRBD1|TRBV12-3/TRBV12-4|18|TRBJ1-5
CASSLDRGLGGSNQPQHF
TGTGCCAGCAGTTTGGACAGGGGGCTGGGTGGAAGCAATCAGCCCCAGCATTTT
>many|TRBD1|TRBV11-2|14|TRBJ2-1
CASSLQTGGNEQFF
TGTGCCAGCAGCCTTCAGACAGGGGGCAATGAGCAGTTCTTC
>.|TRBD2|TRBV29-1|14|TRBJ2-7
CSVASGGASYDQYF
TGCAGCGTTGCCTCCGGGGGGGCCTCCTACGATCAGTACTTC
>many|.|TRBV10-3|16|TRBJ1-2
CAISESGQLANYGYTF
TGTGCCATCAGTGAGTCCGGACAGTTAGCTAACTATGGCTACACCTTC
>.|.|TRBV6-2/TRBV6-3|12|TRBJ1-6
CASSPRNSLLHF
TGTGCCAGCAGCCCCAGAAATTCACTCCTCCACTTT
>.|.|TRBV5-1|12|TRBJ2-3
CASRAETDTQYF
TGCGCCAGCAGAGCAGAAACAGATACGCAGTATTTT
>many|TRBD1|TRBV4-3|15|TRBJ1-5
CASSPLAGGNQPQHF
TGCGCCAGCAGCCCTCTGGCAGGGGGTAATCAGCCCCAGCATTTT
>.|.|TRBV5-6|13|TRBJ1-2
CASSPGTYYGYTF
TGTGCCAGCAGCCCGGGGACTTACTATGGCTACACCTTC
>many|TRBD1|TRBV27|16|TRBJ2-1
CASKPPGQGRYNEQFF
TGTGCCAGCAAACCCCCCGGACAGGGAAGATACAATGAGCAGTTCTTC
>many|TRBD2|TRBV4-1|17|TRBJ2-3
CASSQESSGRPGDTQYF
TGCGCCAGCAGCCAAGAATCGAGCGGGAGGCCTGGAGATACGCAGTATTTT
>many|TRBD2|TRBV6-2/TRBV6-3|16|TRBJ2-1
CASSYGGLAGGNEQFF
TGTGCCAGCAGTTACGGCGGACTAGCGGGAGGCAATGAGCAGTTCTTC
>.|.|TRBV7-2|14|TRBJ2-3
CASSLFQGEDKKYF
TGTGCCAGCAGCTTATTCCAGGGTGAAGATAAGAAGTATTTT
>.|TRBD2|TRBV19|16|TRBJ2-1
CASSIGVAGVYNEQFF
TGTGCCAGTAGTATTGGTGTAGCGGGCGTCTACAATGAGCAGTTCTTC
>few|.|TRBV30|11|TRBJ1-2
CAWSFESGYTF
TGTGCCTGGAGTTTCGAGAGTGGCTACACCTTC
>many|.|TRBV27|15|TRBJ2-7
CASSTNSQVGYEQYF
TGTGCCAGCAGTACTAACAGCCAGGTGGGCTACGAGCAGTACTTC
>many|.|TRBV7-2|15|TRBJ2-5
CASSLAGTRGETQYF
TGTGCCAGCAGCTTGGCCGGGACAAGGGGAGAGACCCAGTACTTC
>many|.|TRBV5-1|17|TRBJ2-5
CASSSASLGRSQETQYF
TGCGCCAGCAGCTCCGCTAGTCTAGGGAGGAGCCAAGAGACCCAGTACTTC
>.|TRBD1|TRBV27|15|TRBJ1-5
CASRGAGQDLTQQHF
TGTGCCAGCAGGGGTGCGGGACAGGACCTTACGCAACAGCATTTT
>many|TRBD1|TRBV7-6|17|TRBJ1-1
CASSLGGQRTIRSEAFF
TGTGCCAGCAGCTTAGGGGGACAGAGGACAATTCGATCTGAAGCTTTCTTT
>many|TRBD2|TRBV6-2/TRBV6-3|16|TRBJ2-5
CASILGLAGFQETQYF
TGTGCCAGCATCCTGGGACTAGCGGGATTCCAAGAGACCCAGTACTTC
>.|TRBD2|TRBV25-1|14|TRBJ2-3
CDTARAGESDTQYF
TGTGACACCGCCCGGGCGGGAGAGTCAGATACGCAGTATTTT
>.|.|TRBV5-4|11|TRBJ2-7
CASSASAERYF
TGTGCCAGCAGCGCCTCTGCGGAGCGGTACTTC
>many|.|TRBV10-3|13|TRBJ1-5
CAISEGSNQPQHF
TGTGCCATCAGTGAGGGTAGCAATCAGCCCCAGCATTTT
>few|.|TRBV4-1|16|TRBJ2-3
CASSLTSLSSTDTQYF
TGCGCCAGCAGCCTTACGAGTCTCTCAAGCACAGATACGCAGTATTTT
>once|TRBD2|TRBV7-9|18|TRBJ2-5
CASSSRPGLAGVQETQYF
TGTGCCAGCAGCAGTCGACCGGGACTAGCGGGAGTACAAGAGACCCAGTACTTC
>many|.|TRBV15|17|TRBJ1-5
CATSRETAGMSNQPQHF
TGTGCCACCAGCAGAGAAACGGCAGGGATGAGCAATCAGCCCCAGCATTTT
>many|.|TRBV5-1|16|TRBJ2-5
CASSLIGGGFQETQYF
TGCGCCAGCAGCTTGATAGGGGGTGGCTTTCAAGAGACCCAGTACTTC
>.|.|TRBV4-2|15|TRBJ2-3
CASSQELQTTDTQYF
TGTGCCAGCAGCCAAGAGCTCCAGACCACAGATACGCAGTATTTT